This note documents a single T cell receptor (beta chain) sequence. Its antigen target is currently unknown. No quality values exist for individual bases; no much larger clone is one base distant. These data originate in a study of persistence of HIV-infected CD4 T cells (dated by TCRdb to 2019 to 2021). Looking at the study overall: Participants had been on suppressive ART for a median of roughly eight years. Peripheral blood samples of up to about 200 mL were collected at multiple time points, except for a couple of participants, who underwent leukapheresis at a single time point. Anti-CD3/anti-CD28 stimulation activated a higher proportion of cells, with a lower memory fraction, than antigen stimulation. CMV- and HIV-1 Gag-responding CD4+ T cells were isolated from ART-treated individuals so that antigen-driven clonal expansion of HIV-1-infected cells could be examined. The clonality of all cells in each sorted population was measured by TCRbeta sequencing, and the clonality of infected cells was measured by proviral sequencing. The TCR cluster analysis across participants included 8 participants for CMV and over 5 participants for Gag. Results the study describes overall, beyond this receptor: Significantly lower TCRbeta richness was observed in CMV- and Gag-responding cells than in anti-CD3/anti-CD28-responding cells, and higher oligoclonality was observed in CMV-responding cells than in CD3/CD28-stimulated and Gag-responding cells. Because the TCR analyses were done in bulk, restricting them to just the rare CMV-responding cells that actually carried HIV-1 proviruses was not possible. Antigen-responding cells were enriched for degenerate expanded CDR3beta sequences, which suggests convergent selection of CD4+ responses to CMV and Gag. TCR oligoclonality correlated with proviral oligoclonality within the same sorted populations. Only a small number of individuals took part in the study, and the range of antigens tested was limited.

The immunoSEQ hsTCRB assay version 4 in survey mode was used to sequence TCRbeta repertoires from genomic DNA. Genomic DNA was diluted to 8 to 10 ng/uL, using up to 1 ug per sample for TCRbeta sequencing. For the original study's pipeline: Analysis of the TCRbeta data was done in ImmunoSeq Analyzer 3.0, and diversity was computed on productive nucleotide rearrangements. The improved Chao index was used to estimate lower-bound TCR diversity, and the Gini coefficient was used to estimate clonality using the Immunarch R package. When different nucleotide rearrangements encoded the same CDR3beta amino acid sequence, each rearrangement was treated as a distinct clonotype. Differential abundance analysis identified TCRbeta sequences significantly enriched in antigen-responding cells relative to anti-CD3/anti-CD28-activated cells. TCRs were clustered by predicted peptide-MHC specificity with GLIPH2, both within individual participants and across merged participant data sets. Held by TCRdb, this immuneACCESS table contains in-frame sequences only and omits some clones. Under half of the omission traces to an unresolved V gene where checked; the cause of the rest is unknown. From that table come the V and J calls and clone size; the DNA was used to work out D and trimming. Across this sample there are some 49,000 clones, with more than 80% seen only once. In total, the top ten clones hold about 3.1% of the sample.

Sample treatment or condition, as interpreted from the label and publication: suppressive antiretroviral therapy. As a nonspecific positive control representing the CD4+ T cell repertoire, cells were stimulated with anti-CD3/anti-CD28 magnetic beads. Sorting of responding CD4+ T cells was based on upregulation of both CD40 ligand and CD69. HIV-1-infected adults in whom suppressive ART had been started during chronic infection were enrolled as participants. For at least 4 years, participants had undetectable plasma HIV-1 RNA, below 50 copies/mL. To be included, a participant needed positive CMV serology and a CD4+ T cell count above 400 cells/uL. Before stimulation, PBMCs were isolated using density centrifugation and depleted of CD8+ T cells. CD8-depleted PBMCs were stimulated for about 19 hours with anti-CD28/CD49d costimulation, CD40-blocking antibody and enfuvirtide to prevent new infections. Sorting was done on either a Beckman Coulter MoFlo Legacy or an XDP sorter, and propidium iodide was used to exclude dead cells. Genomic DNA was extracted with the QIAamp DNA Mini Kit for samples above one million cells, otherwise with the Quick-DNA Microprep Kit.

V was cut back by 5 bases and J by 2 bases, leaving a gap of 11 bases between them. From the cysteine through the phenylalanine, the CDR3 covers 14 amino acids. Only the CDR3 DNA is retained, 42 bases long and in frame from the first base. CDR1 and CDR2, looked up from the germline V gene, are LGHNT and FRNRAP. The receptor was derived from an adult woman with HIV who was CMV-seropositive. Here the sequenced sample was CD4+ T cells sorted from PBMCs after approximately 20-hour stimulation, taken from a patient who received antiretroviral therapy. The cell subset or site label here, explained by the study, means: CD40L+CD69+ CD4 T cells responding to anti-CD3/anti-CD28 beads, representing the overall repertoire. Recombination connected TRBV12-5 to TRBJ2-3; the D segment may tentatively be TRBD1 or TRBD2, each giving 5 matched bases. The CDR3: CASGLGDPTDTQYF. The nucleotide sequence reads TGTGCTAGTGGTCTGGGGGATCCCACAGATACGCAGTATTTT. Extended through the reference TRBV12-5 and TRBJ2-3 proteins, this CDR3 yields the full variable domain: DARVTQTPRHKVTEMGQEVTMRCQPILGHNTVFWYRQTMMQGLELLAYFRNRAPLDDSGMPKDRFSAEMPDATLATLKIQPSEPRDSAVYFCASGLGDPTDTQYFGPGTRLTVL.